This T cell receptor (beta chain) was sequenced during a study of blood T cell repertoires in COVID-19. Data came from immunoSEQ multiplex PCR; TCRdb stores just in-frame clones and leaves some out. The sample lists approximately 210,000 clones; 81% were seen once. The sample holds one count of this clone. The CDR3 is 16 amino acids. Per germline, CDR1 SGHRS and CDR2 YFSETQ. Trimming cost V 0 bases and J 1 base, with 13 bases left between them. The genes are TRBV5-1 and TRBJ1-1; D is possibly TRBD1 (6 bases). The clonotype comes from a woman aged 45-59 years with acute COVID-19. Sequencing used PBMCs or T cells enriched from blood (not recorded which). CDR3 amino acids: CASSLGAGGANTEAFF. The DNA of the CDR3 is TGCGCCAGCAGCTTGGGGGCCGGGGGGGCGAACACTGAAGCTTTCTTT.